The rows below give T cell receptor beta chains drawn from one sample of a study of blood T cell repertoires in COVID-19. Libraries were prepared by immunoSEQ multiplex PCR; TCRdb keeps only in-frame clonotypes and omits some of them. The sample has about 180,000 clones; roughly 85% are singletons. Sequenced input: peripheral blood. Receptors were obtained from a human donor with active or convalescent COVID-19. The donor label of this sample is uncertain. CDR3s include the opening cysteine and the closing phenylalanine or tryptophan. The order of the fields is V gene, clone size, J gene, D gene, CDR3 DNA, CDR3 protein. A D gene is named only where the DNA matches it firmly. Expanded clones get a size class; other rows say once, few or many, or leave the size out.

TRBV6-5	once	TRBJ1-1	.	TGTGCCAGCACCCAACGCCGGGAATCCGAAGCTTTCTTT	CASTQRRESEAFF
TRBV18	.	TRBJ2-1	TRBD1	TGTGCCAGCTCACCACCACTGCGTCACACGTTCGGGACAGGCGTCTACAATGAGCAGTTCTTC	CASSPPLRHTFGTGVYNEQFF
TRBV2	.	TRBJ1-6	.	TGTGCCAGCAGGTCCGGGACACCCAATTCACCCCTCCACTTT	CASRSGTPNSPLHF
TRBV28	.	TRBJ1-2	.	TGTGCCAGCAGTTCTAACAGGGTACGCGGCTATGGCTACACCTTC	CASSSNRVRGYGYTF
TRBV4-1	.	TRBJ2-7	TRBD1	TGCGCCAGCAGCCAGGGACAGGGCTCTAACGAGCAGTACTTC	CASSQGQGSNEQYF
TRBV2	.	TRBJ2-5	.	TGTGCCAGCAGTGAATTAAACGGGGAGACCCAGTACTTC	CASSELNGETQYF
TRBV7-2	many	TRBJ2-1	TRBD2	TGTGCCAGCAGCCCCCCGGGGGTAGCGGGGGGCCTCAATGAGCAGTTCTTC	CASSPPGVAGGLNEQFF
TRBV19	few	TRBJ1-2	.	TGTGCCAGTAGCGCAGGGGACTATGGCTACACCTTC	CASSAGDYGYTF
TRBV27	.	TRBJ1-6	TRBD1	TGTGCCAGCAGTTTAGCCCCACAGGGGACCTATAATTCACCCCTCCACTTT	CASSLAPQGTYNSPLHF
TRBV10-3	.	TRBJ2-3	TRBD1	TGTGCCATCAGTGTCCAGGGGGCTAGCGCAGATACGCAGTATTTT	CAISVQGASADTQYF
TRBV7-2	once	TRBJ1-4	.	TGTGCCAGCAGCTCGGGGGGGACTAATGAAAAACTGTTTTTT	CASSSGGTNEKLFF
TRBV6-1	.	TRBJ1-2	TRBD1	TGTGCCAGCAATGAACGGACAGGTTCGGCTGGTGGCTACACCTTC	CASNERTGSAGGYTF
TRBV27	.	TRBJ1-2	.	TGTGCCAGCAGTTTATTGGGGGACAAGAGGTATGGCTACACCTTC	CASSLLGDKRYGYTF
TRBV19	.	TRBJ2-7	TRBD1	TGTGCCAGTAGGGCCGGACAGGGTCTCTCCTACGAGCAGTACTTC	CASRAGQGLSYEQYF
TRBV19	.	TRBJ1-1	.	TGTGCCAGTAGTATCCCCAGGGTGGAGGGGAACACTGAAGCTTTCTTT	CASSIPRVEGNTEAFF
TRBV4-1	.	TRBJ1-5	.	TGCGCCAGCAGCCAAGAAGACAGAAGCAATCAGCCCCAGCATTTT	CASSQEDRSNQPQHF
TRBV5-4	.	TRBJ2-3	TRBD2	TGTGCCAGCAGCCGGTCCGATAGCGGGGCCACAGATACGCAGTATTTT	CASSRSDSGATDTQYF
TRBV7-2	.	TRBJ1-5	TRBD1	TGTGCCAGCAGCCACGCAGGGGGAGGTAGCAATCAGCCCCAGCATTTT	CASSHAGGGSNQPQHF
TRBV9	.	TRBJ1-2	TRBD1	TGTGCCAGCAGCGTAGGATCCGGGACAGCCTATGGCTACACCTTC	CASSVGSGTAYGYTF
TRBV5-1	once	TRBJ2-1	TRBD2	TGCGCCAGCAGCGTACCAACTAGCGGGAGCTTGGATGAGCAGTTCTTC	CASSVPTSGSLDEQFF
TRBV6-1	.	TRBJ2-2	TRBD2	TGTGCCAGCAGTGGGACTAGCGGGCCCGAAACCGGGGAGCTGTTTTTT	CASSGTSGPETGELFF
TRBV5-8	.	TRBJ2-1	TRBD1	TGTGCCAGCAGCTTGCCGGGGACAGGGGTATTGAATGAGCAGTTCTTC	CASSLPGTGVLNEQFF
TRBV6-6	.	TRBJ2-7	.	TGTGCCAGCAGCATGTCCTACGAGCAGTACTTC	CASSMSYEQYF
TRBV4-2	.	TRBJ1-4	.	TGTGCCAGCAGCCAAGAACTGTGGGAAAAACTGTTTTTT	CASSQELWEKLFF
TRBV3-1/TRBV3-2	.	TRBJ2-3	TRBD2	TGTGCCAGCAGCCAAGGGGGGGGTTGGGATACGCAGTATTTT	CASSQGGGWDTQYF
TRBV29-1	.	TRBJ2-3	TRBD2	TGCAGCGTTGGGTCCGAGCGGGGGGGAACAGATACGCAGTATTTT	CSVGSERGGTDTQYF
TRBV29-1	.	TRBJ2-7	TRBD1	TGCAGCGTTGAAGGAACTGGGGACAGTTCAATCTACGAGCAGTACTTC	CSVEGTGDSSIYEQYF
TRBV28	.	TRBJ1-5	TRBD1	TGTGCCAGCAGGAGGGACAGGGTCAATCAGCCCCAGCATTTT	CASRRDRVNQPQHF
TRBV11-2	few	TRBJ1-3	TRBD1	TGTGCCAGCAGTTACCGGGACCGAGCGAGGACAGGGGCTGGAAACACCATATATTTT	CASSYRDRARTGAGNTIYF
TRBV14	.	TRBJ2-7	TRBD2	TGTGCCAGCAGCCAATCGGCGGCTAGCGGGCGGAGGGGGTACGAGCAGTACTTC	CASSQSAASGRRGYEQYF
TRBV28	.	TRBJ2-7	TRBD2	TGTGCCAGCAGTTTTGTAGCGGGTCCCCCCTACGAGCAGTACTTC	CASSFVAGPPYEQYF
TRBV5-1	.	TRBJ2-3	TRBD2	TGCGCCAGCAGCTTGAGCGGGACTAGCTTGGATACGCAGTATTTT	CASSLSGTSLDTQYF
TRBV12-3/TRBV12-4	many	TRBJ2-7	TRBD1	TGTGCCAGCAGTTTGGGACAGGTTTTCGAGCAGTACTTC	CASSLGQVFEQYF
TRBV5-1	.	TRBJ2-3	TRBD2	TGCGCCAGCAGCTTGGGGTCTAGCGGGAAAACAGATACGCAGTATTTT	CASSLGSSGKTDTQYF
TRBV9	.	TRBJ1-6	TRBD1	TGTGCCAGCAGCGTAGCTGGGGCCGGGACAGTTAATTCACCCCTCCACTTT	CASSVAGAGTVNSPLHF
TRBV29-1	.	TRBJ2-2	.	TGCAGCGTTTTTTCAGGTTACACCGGGGAGCTGTTTTTT	CSVFSGYTGELFF
TRBV4-2	few	TRBJ2-3	TRBD2	TGTGCCAGCAGCCCCACTGCTAGCGGGGGGGCGGGGACAGATACGCAGTATTTT	CASSPTASGGAGTDTQYF
TRBV18	.	TRBJ2-6	TRBD1	TGTGCCAGCTCAACTAACCGACAGGGTACTGGGGCCAACGTCCTGACTTTC	CASSTNRQGTGANVLTF
TRBV28	.	TRBJ1-3	.	TGTGCCAGCAGTTTAGCGGGTCTCTCTGGAAACACCATATATTTT	CASSLAGLSGNTIYF
TRBV7-2	.	TRBJ1-1	.	TGTGCCAGCAGCCAAGGACAGAACACTGAAGCTTTCTTT	CASSQGQNTEAFF
TRBV19	.	TRBJ2-6	TRBD1	TGTGCCAGTAGTATGGAGTGGGACAGTGGACGGAGAGGGGCCAACGTCCTGACTTTC	CASSMEWDSGRRGANVLTF
TRBV5-6	once	TRBJ2-7	TRBD1	TGTGCCAGCAGCGGACAGGACAGGGTCTACGAGCAGTACTTC	CASSGQDRVYEQYF
TRBV9	.	TRBJ2-3	.	TGTGCCAGCAGCGTAAACTCCCCCCCCGTGTATTTT	CASSVNSPPVYF
TRBV11-3	.	TRBJ2-3	TRBD2	TGTGCCAGCAGCTTAGAAGGAGGCCTAGCGGGGTGGCATACGCAGTATTTT	CASSLEGGLAGWHTQYF
TRBV6-6	few	TRBJ2-5	TRBD2	TGTGCCAGCAGTTTACAAGCGGGAGAAGAGACCCAGTACTTC	CASSLQAGEETQYF
TRBV20-1	once	TRBJ2-1	TRBD2	TGCAGTGCTAGTAAGACTAGCGGACGGGGAAATGAGCAGTTCTTC	CSASKTSGRGNEQFF
TRBV3-1/TRBV3-2	.	TRBJ2-3	.	TGTGCCAGCAGCCAAGGTGGGCTAATAGCAGATACGCAGTATTTT	CASSQGGLIADTQYF
TRBV28	.	TRBJ2-2	.	TGTGCCAGCAGGGAGGGTTCGAACACCGGGGAGCTGTTTTTT	CASREGSNTGELFF
TRBV4-3	.	TRBJ2-3	TRBD2	TGCGCCAGCAGCCAAGATACGACACGGGGGGAATCGACAGATACGCAGTATTTT	CASSQDTTRGESTDTQYF
TRBV5-4	.	TRBJ2-7	.	TGTGCCAGCAGCTCGCGTGTACCCCCCTACGAGCAGTACTTC	CASSSRVPPYEQYF
TRBV5-1	.	TRBJ2-7	TRBD2	TGCGCCAGCAGCGAGACTAGCGGGAGGGCCGGCGGGCAGTACTTC	CASSETSGRAGGQYF